The sequence of this T cell receptor (beta chain) was determined in a study of shared clonotypes between healthy human individuals (dated by TCRdb to about 2020). Regarding the research as a whole: A few men and a couple of women, aged 18 to 49 years, made up the cohort. Per donor, three plates each were used for CD4 naive and CD4 memory, two for CD8 naive, and one for CD8 memory. Blood TCR repertoires of roughly five healthy adults were deeply sequenced to estimate repertoire size and the extent of clonotype sharing between individuals. To increase sequencing depth and limit assay-specific biases, TCR repertoire library preparation and sequencing were carried out by different laboratories using diverse techniques. Between about 0.85 and 9.5 billion PBMCs per donor were obtained by leukapheresis. Results the study describes overall, beyond this receptor: Sampling was restricted to blood, and TCR repertoires in tissues likely differ from the TCR repertoires found in blood. Because the study included a small number of donors, the genetic and exposure-history diversity represented was limited. When four donors were compared, the shared fraction of clonotypes was about 5.5% for naive CD4, approximately 3.5% for naive CD8, roughly 2.3% for memory CD4, and 0.4% for memory CD8. Based on pairwise subsampling, the degree of clonotype sharing among donors was expected to be affected by sequencing depth. Larger estimated clonotype richness was generally found for naive subsets than for memory subsets. Even with the large sequencing depth, rarefaction of the sorted-subset datasets indicated that sequencing was incomplete. Compared with non-shared clonotypes, the clonotypes found in all four sorted-subset donors had higher generation probabilities.

Using the deep immunoSEQ assay, TCR CDR3 regions were amplified from genomic DNA by multiplex PCR. Genomic DNA extracted from each cell subset was distributed evenly over all wells of several immunoSEQ 96-well plates, and each plate served as one replicate. For sorted subsets, about 200 ng genomic DNA, equal to some 28,000 T cell genomes, was loaded into each replicate PCR. Purified libraries were measured with a Qubit 3.0 fluorometer, size-checked on a Bioanalyzer 2100, and measured again with the KAPA Library Quantification kit. A separate single-read 150-cycle Illumina NextSeq 550 flow cell was used to sequence each immunoSEQ 96-well plate. The original methods were these. Because the immunoSEQ output held only junctional sequences and lacked quality scores, the filtering could not match the filtering applied to full-length reads. To assign V/J genes and CDR3, sequences were annotated against IMGT germline references using PyIR, a Python wrapper for IgBLAST v1.9. Any read was removed if the V/J assignment was weak (E-value above 1e-6), the CDR3 was missing, or the read contained stop codons, out-of-frame junctions, or ambiguous translated residues. V3J clonotypes were defined as sequences sharing the same inferred V gene, J gene, and CDR3 amino acid sequence. Percentage overlap between repertoires was computed as shared unique clonotypes divided by the size of the smaller repertoire. Richness of each repertoire was evaluated using RTK rarefaction, the Chao1 estimator, and Recon v2.1 estimates of unobserved clonotypes. Generation probabilities were computed with OLGA for all TCRbeta clonotypes obtained by the gDNA method from a handful of donors. TCRdb provides this immuneACCESS table in a form limited to in-frame rearrangements. Some clones are lacking; in checked studies, under half of them reflect an unresolved V gene, and why the rest are absent is not known. The DNA gave D and trimming, while V, J and clone size come from that table. This sample is represented by some 2,400,000 clones; approximately 96% of them were singletons. Roughly 0.13% of the sample goes to the ten largest clones.

Here V drops 2 bases and J drops 4 bases, and the junction holds 8 bases not matched to any gene. The CDR3 contains 16 residues, cysteine and phenylalanine counted. Only the CDR3 DNA stays, 48 bases, in frame from base 1. The germline V gene encodes CDR1 MGHDK and CDR2 SYGVNS. Healthy HIV-negative adults with no recently reported acute infections or vaccinations were included as donors. Only Caucasian adults living in Nashville, Tennessee, USA were represented among the donors. CD4+ T cells were enriched by magnetic negative selection; naive cells were then positively selected on CD45RA, and the negative fraction formed the memory subset. After blood collection by leukapheresis, PBMCs were isolated using Ficoll-Histopaque density gradient centrifugation and then cryopreserved in the vapor phase of liquid nitrogen. Analytical flow cytometry was used to check the purity and quantity of every magnetically sorted T cell population. Genomic DNA was isolated from each sorted fraction and quantified by UV absorbance on a Nanodrop 2000c.

Details on this clone: No cognate antigen has been identified for it. No base quality information exists; no much larger clone differs at one position.

Recombination connected TRBV25-1 to TRBJ2-3; TRBD2 fits 8 bases in the junction. The sequence was collected from a young man in good health. Sample: naive CD4+ T cells sorted from blood. The cell subset or site tag for this specimen amounts to: CD45RA+ positively selected. The CDR3 region: CASSEVSGGRADTQYF. The bases read TGTGCCAGCAGTGAAGTGTCGGGGGGGAGGGCAGATACGCAGTATTTT.